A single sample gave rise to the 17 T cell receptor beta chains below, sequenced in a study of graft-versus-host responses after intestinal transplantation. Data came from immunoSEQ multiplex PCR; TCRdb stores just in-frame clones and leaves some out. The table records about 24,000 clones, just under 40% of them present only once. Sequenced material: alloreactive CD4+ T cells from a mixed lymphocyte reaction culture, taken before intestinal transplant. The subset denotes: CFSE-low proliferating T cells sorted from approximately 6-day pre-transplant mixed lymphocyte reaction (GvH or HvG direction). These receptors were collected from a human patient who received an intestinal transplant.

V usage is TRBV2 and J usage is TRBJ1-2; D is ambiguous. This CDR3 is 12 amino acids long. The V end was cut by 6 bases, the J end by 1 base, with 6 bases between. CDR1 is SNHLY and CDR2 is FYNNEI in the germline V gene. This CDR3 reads CASRDFNYGYTF. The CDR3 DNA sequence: TGTGCCAGCAGAGACTTTAACTATGGCTACACCTTC.

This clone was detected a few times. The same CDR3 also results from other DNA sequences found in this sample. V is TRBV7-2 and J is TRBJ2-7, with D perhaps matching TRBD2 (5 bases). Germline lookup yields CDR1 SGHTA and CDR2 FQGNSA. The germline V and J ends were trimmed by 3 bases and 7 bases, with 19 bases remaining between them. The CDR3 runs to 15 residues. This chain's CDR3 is CASSFFYNSGGEQYF. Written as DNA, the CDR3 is TGTGCCAGCAGCTTCTTTTACAACAGCGGTGGGGAGCAGTACTTC.

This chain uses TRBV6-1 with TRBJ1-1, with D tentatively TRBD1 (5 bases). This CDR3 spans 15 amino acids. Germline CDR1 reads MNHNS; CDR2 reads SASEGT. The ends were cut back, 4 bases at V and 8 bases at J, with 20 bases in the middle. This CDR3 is CASSGGYVVRVEAFF. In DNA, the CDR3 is TGTGCCAGCAGTGGGGGTTATGTGGTCAGGGTAGAAGCTTTCTTT.

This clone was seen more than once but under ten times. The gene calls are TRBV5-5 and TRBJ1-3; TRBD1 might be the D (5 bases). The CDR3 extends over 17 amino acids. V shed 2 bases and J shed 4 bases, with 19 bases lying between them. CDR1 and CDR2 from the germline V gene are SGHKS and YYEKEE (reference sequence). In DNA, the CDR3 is TGTGCCAGCAGCTTTTTAATGCCAGCCCCAGGGGGAAACACCATATATTTT. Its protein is CASSFLMPAPGGNTIYF.

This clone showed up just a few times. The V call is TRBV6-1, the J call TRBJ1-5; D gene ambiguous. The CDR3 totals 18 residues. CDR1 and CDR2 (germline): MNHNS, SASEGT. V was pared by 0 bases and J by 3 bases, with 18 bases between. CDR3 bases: TGTGCCAGCAGTGAAGCGCTAGGAACCGGAGCTATCAATCAGCCCCAGCATTTT. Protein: CASSEALGTGAINQPQHF.

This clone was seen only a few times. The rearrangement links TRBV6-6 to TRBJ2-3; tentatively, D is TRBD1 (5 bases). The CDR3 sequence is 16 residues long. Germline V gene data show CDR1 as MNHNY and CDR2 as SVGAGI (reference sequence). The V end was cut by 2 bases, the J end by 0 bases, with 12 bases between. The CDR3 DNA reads TGTGCCAGCAGTTACGGGGCCTATACTAGCACAGATACGCAGTATTTT. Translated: CASSYGAYTSTDTQYF.

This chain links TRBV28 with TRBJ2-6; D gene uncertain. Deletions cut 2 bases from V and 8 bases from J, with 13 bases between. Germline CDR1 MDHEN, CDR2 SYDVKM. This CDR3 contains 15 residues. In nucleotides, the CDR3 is TGTGCCAGCAGTTTACCACGGGTCAGCCCCAACGTCCTGACTTTC. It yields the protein CASSLPRVSPNVLTF. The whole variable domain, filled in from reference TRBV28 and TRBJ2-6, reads DVKVTQSSRYLVKRTGEKVFLECVQDMDHENMFWYRQDPGLGLRLIYFSYDVKMKEKGDIPEGYSVSREKKERFSLILESASTNQTSMYLCASSLPRVSPNVLTFGAGSRLTVL.

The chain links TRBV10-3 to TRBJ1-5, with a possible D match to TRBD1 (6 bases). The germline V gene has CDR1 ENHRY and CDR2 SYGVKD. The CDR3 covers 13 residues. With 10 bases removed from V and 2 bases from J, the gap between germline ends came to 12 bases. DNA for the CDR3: TGTGCCACTTCCCCAGGGGGCAATCAGCCCCAGCATTTT. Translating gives CATSPGGNQPQHF.

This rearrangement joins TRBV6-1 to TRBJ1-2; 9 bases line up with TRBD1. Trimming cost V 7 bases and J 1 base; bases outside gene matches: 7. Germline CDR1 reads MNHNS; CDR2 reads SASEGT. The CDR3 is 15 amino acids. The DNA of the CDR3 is TGTGCCAGCAACACCGGGACAGGGAGTAACTATGGCTACACCTTC. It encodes CASNTGTGSNYGYTF.

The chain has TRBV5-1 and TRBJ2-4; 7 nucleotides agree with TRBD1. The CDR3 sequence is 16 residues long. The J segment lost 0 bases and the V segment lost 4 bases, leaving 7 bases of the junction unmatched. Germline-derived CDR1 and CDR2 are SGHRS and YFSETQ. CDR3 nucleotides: TGCGCCAGCAGCCCCCGGACAGGTTTAGCCAAAAACATTCAGTACTTC. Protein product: CASSPRTGLAKNIQYF. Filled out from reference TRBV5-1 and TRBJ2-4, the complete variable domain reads KAGVTQTPRYLIKTRGQQVTLSCSPISGHRSVSWYQQTPGQGLQFLFEYFSETQRNKGNFPGRFSGRQFSNSRSEMNVSTLELGDSALYLCASSPRTGLAKNIQYFGAGTRLSVL.

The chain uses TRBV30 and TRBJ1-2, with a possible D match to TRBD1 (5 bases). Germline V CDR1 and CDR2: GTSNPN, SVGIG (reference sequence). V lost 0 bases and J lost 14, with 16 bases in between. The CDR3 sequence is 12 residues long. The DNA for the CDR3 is TGTGCCTGGAGTGTGGTTTGGACCCGGGGGACCTTC. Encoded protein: CAWSVVWTRGTF.

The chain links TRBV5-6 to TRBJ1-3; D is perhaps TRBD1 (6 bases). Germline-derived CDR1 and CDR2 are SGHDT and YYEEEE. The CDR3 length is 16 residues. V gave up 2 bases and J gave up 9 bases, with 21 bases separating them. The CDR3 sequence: CASSLRGEPGARTIYF. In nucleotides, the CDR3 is TGTGCCAGCAGCTTAAGGGGTGAACCAGGGGCGCGCACCATATATTTT. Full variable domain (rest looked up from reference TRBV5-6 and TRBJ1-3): DAGVTQSPTHLIKTRGQQVTLRCSPKSGHDTVSWYQQALGQGPQFIFQYYEEEERQRGNFPDRFSGHQFPNYSSELNVNALLLGDSALYLCASSLRGEPGARTIYFGEGSWLTVV.

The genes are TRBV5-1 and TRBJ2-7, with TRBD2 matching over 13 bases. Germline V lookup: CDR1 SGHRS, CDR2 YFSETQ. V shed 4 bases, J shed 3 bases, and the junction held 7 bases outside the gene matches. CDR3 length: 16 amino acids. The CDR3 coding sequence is TGCGCCAGCAGCCTGGGACTAGCGGGACCCATCTACGAGCAGTACTTC. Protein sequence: CASSLGLAGPIYEQYF.

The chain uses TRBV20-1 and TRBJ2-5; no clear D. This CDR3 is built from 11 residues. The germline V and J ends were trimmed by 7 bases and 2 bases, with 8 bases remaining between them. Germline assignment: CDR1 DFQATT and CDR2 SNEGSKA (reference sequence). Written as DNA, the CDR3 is TGCAGTGTCCTCTTGCAAGAGACCCAGTACTTC. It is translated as CSVLLQETQYF.

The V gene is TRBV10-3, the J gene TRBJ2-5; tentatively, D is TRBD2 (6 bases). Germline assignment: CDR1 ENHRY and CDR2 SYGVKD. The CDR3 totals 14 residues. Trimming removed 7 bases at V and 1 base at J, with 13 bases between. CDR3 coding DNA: TGTGCCATCAACGCCGGGACTGTCCAAGAGACCCAGTACTTC. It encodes CAINAGTVQETQYF.

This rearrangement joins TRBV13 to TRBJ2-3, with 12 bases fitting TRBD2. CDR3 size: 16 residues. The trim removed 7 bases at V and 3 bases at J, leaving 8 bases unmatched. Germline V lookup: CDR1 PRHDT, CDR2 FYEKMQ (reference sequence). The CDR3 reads CASIASSGRVTDTQYF. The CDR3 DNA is TGTGCCAGCATCGCCTCTAGCGGGAGGGTGACAGATACGCAGTATTTT.

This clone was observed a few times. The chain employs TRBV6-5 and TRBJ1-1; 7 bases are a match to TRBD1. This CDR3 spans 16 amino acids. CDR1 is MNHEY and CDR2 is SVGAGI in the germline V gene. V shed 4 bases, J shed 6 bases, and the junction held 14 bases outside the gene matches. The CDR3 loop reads CASSWTGYHIGAEAFF. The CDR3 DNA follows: TGTGCCAGCAGTTGGACAGGATATCATATAGGGGCTGAAGCTTTCTTT.